This TCR beta chain was profiled in a study of blood T cell repertoires in COVID-19. Looking at the study overall: Acute-phase and convalescent COVID-19 samples originated in the United States, Italy and Spain. T cells, B-cell-depleted T cells, or PBMCs provided the cDNA or gDNA that served as material.

Original analysis: Reference gene primer amplification yielded estimated nucleated cell counts. Produced via immunoSEQ multiplex PCR; TCRdb's table is partial and in-frame only. V, J and clone size are taken as reported in that table, and D and trimming were inferred from the DNA itself. Of roughly 60,000 clones in the sample, approximately 90% were seen once. Germline V lookup: CDR1 SGHAT, CDR2 FQNNGV. V was pared by 5 bases and J by 4 bases, with 18 bases between. There are 16 residues in the CDR3. Sequenced sample: peripheral blood. The gene calls are TRBV11-2 and TRBJ1-5, with D possibly being TRBD1 (6 bases). The origin of this receptor is a woman over 75 with active COVID-19. The CDR3 DNA reads TGTGCCAGCAGCGCCCGACAGCTTAGGGGGAATCAGCCCCAGCATTTT. It specifies CASSARQLRGNQPQHF.